A single sample is the source of the 30 T cell receptor beta chains below, sequenced in a study of T cells expressing NK-cell markers. TCRdb reprocessed the 5' RACE reads and keeps a single row for each CDR3 protein, giving no DNA. Its table records about 390,000 distinct CDR3 sequences. Sequenced material: blood T cells: a sorted CD56 or NKG2C T cell subset, CD4+ or CD8+ T cells, or bulk PBMC T cells (not recorded which). The receptors stem from a woman aged 50 to 65 in good health.

The chain recombines TRBV10-3 with TRBJ2-7; the D call from TCRdb, TRBD2, cannot be confirmed without DNA. There are 12 residues in the CDR3. Germline V gene lookup returns CDR1 ENHRY and CDR2 SYGVKD. The CDR3 is CAIMDSSYEQYF.

The chain uses TRBV24-1 and TRBJ2-1. This CDR3 has 16 amino acids. CDR1 is KGHDR, CDR2 SFDVKD, per germline. CDR3: CATSDLYGGSYNEQFF.

The chain recombines TRBV7-8 with TRBJ2-1; TCRdb proposes TRBD1, but this gene call is untestable without DNA. This CDR3 is built from 15 residues. Per the germline V gene, CDR1 is SGHVS and CDR2 is FQNEAQ. The CDR3 reads CASKSLGRGEHEQFF.

The chain combines TRBV20-1 with TRBJ2-2. The CDR3 has 15 residues. Germline V gene sequence: CDR1 DFQATT, CDR2 SNEGSKA (reference sequence). This chain's CDR3 is CSATSASVNTGELFF.

This CDR3 reads CASSRLDSVSDTQYF. This chain uses TRBV7-9 with TRBJ2-3. The CDR3 has 15 amino acids. Germline CDR1 reads SEHNR; CDR2 reads FQNEAQ (reference sequence).

The V gene is TRBV24-1, the J gene TRBJ2-1; no DNA is available, so the TRBD2 call from TCRdb remains unchecked. The CDR3 contains 15 residues. Germline lookup yields CDR1 KGHDR and CDR2 SFDVKD. The CDR3 protein is CATSDLTSGKDEQFF.

The chain carries TRBV20-1 and TRBJ2-7. The CDR3 spans 12 residues. The germline gives CDR1 DFQATT, CDR2 SNEGSKA (reference sequence). The CDR3 sequence: CSANGQGYEQYF.

The chain recombines TRBV20-1 with TRBJ2-3. Germline CDR1 reads DFQATT; CDR2 reads SNEGSKA (reference sequence). The CDR3 covers 13 residues. This CDR3 reads CSAPDYAADTQYF.

J is TRBJ2-3 and V is TRBV7-6. Germline V gene data show CDR1 as SGHVS and CDR2 as FNYEAQ. This CDR3 is built from 16 residues. CDR3 residues: CASSLGSGGETDTQYF.

The rearrangement links TRBV5-1 to TRBJ2-5; TCRdb indicates TRBD2, and absent DNA this call remains unverified. The CDR3 has 17 amino acids. Germline loops: CDR1 SGHRS, CDR2 YFSETQ. CDR3 region: CASSRTSRTIGGETQYF.

The chain carries TRBV18 and TRBJ2-5; TCRdb designates TRBD2, a call that cannot be tested without DNA. Per germline, CDR1 KGHSH and CDR2 LQKENI. The CDR3 has 13 residues. The CDR3 loop is CASSPAGEETQYF.

The chain employs TRBV12-3 or TRBV12-4 and TRBJ2-3. This CDR3 has 14 residues. The CDR3 sequence is CASSPSGYTDTQYF.

The chain links TRBV5-1 to TRBJ2-1; TCRdb selects TRBD2, and the lack of DNA leaves this call unchecked. Germline loops: CDR1 SGHRS, CDR2 YFSETQ. This CDR3 region has 18 residues. Here the CDR3 reads CASSSGLAGAPLNNEQFF. Together with reference TRBV5-1 and TRBJ2-1, the CDR3 gives the full variable domain: KAGVTQTPRYLIKTRGQQVTLSCSPISGHRSVSWYQQTPGQGLQFLFEYFSETQRNKGNFPGRFSGRQFSNSRSEMNVSTLELGDSALYLCASSSGLAGAPLNNEQFFGPGTRLTVL.

The chain uses TRBV29-1 and TRBJ2-1; TCRdb proposes TRBD2, but this gene call is untestable without DNA. CDR1 and CDR2 (germline): SQVTM, ANQGSEA. The CDR3 has 14 residues. The CDR3: CSVAGATLGNEQFF.

This chain joins TRBV5-6 and TRBJ2-7. CDR3 length: 12 amino acids. Germline CDR1 reads SGHDT; CDR2 reads YYEEEE. CDR3 loop: CASSLERLEQYF.

The V call is TRBV20-1, the J call TRBJ1-5; without DNA, the TCRdb call of TRBD1 cannot be checked. Germline CDR1 and CDR2: DFQATT and SNEGSKA (reference sequence). The CDR3 is 13 amino acids. The CDR3 loop is CSASGDRGTPQHF.

The rearrangement uses TRBV29-1 and TRBJ1-5. The CDR3 is 13 amino acids. The V gene's germline CDR1 is SQVTM and CDR2 ANQGSEA. The CDR3 is CSVKDGHDGPQHF. Full variable domain (rest looked up from reference TRBV29-1 and TRBJ1-5): SAVISQKPSRDICQRGTSLTIQCQVDSQVTMMFWYRQQPGQSLTLIATANQGSEATYESGFVIDKFPISRPNLTFSTLTVSNMSPEDSSIYLCSVKDGHDGPQHFGDGTRLSIL.

This chain joins TRBV20-1 and TRBJ2-3; TCRdb selects TRBD2, and the lack of DNA leaves this call unchecked. Germline lookup yields CDR1 DFQATT and CDR2 SNEGSKA (reference sequence). This CDR3 is built from 15 residues. The CDR3 spells CSAISGRGPGDTQYF.

The chain links TRBV20-1 to TRBJ2-5; TCRdb's D call of TRBD1 is untestable without DNA. Germline lookup yields CDR1 DFQATT and CDR2 SNEGSKA (reference sequence). The CDR3 consists of 14 residues. This chain's CDR3 is CSALSRAAQETQYF.

This sequence joins TRBV19 and TRBJ2-1; the D call from TCRdb, TRBD2, cannot be confirmed without DNA. Germline loops: CDR1 LNHDA, CDR2 SQIVND (reference sequence). This CDR3 has 15 residues. CDR3 region: CASSSGSGRYNEQFF.

V is TRBV3-1 and J is TRBJ2-5; TCRdb indicates TRBD2, and absent DNA this call remains unverified. Germline CDR1 LGHDT, CDR2 YNNKEL (reference sequence). The CDR3 sequence is 15 residues long. The CDR3 sequence is CASSPALEAEETQYF.

CDR3 amino acids: CSARELGHGGNTIYF. The chain employs TRBV20-1 and TRBJ1-3; TCRdb's D call of TRBD1 is untestable without DNA. This CDR3 has 15 amino acids. CDR1 is DFQATT and CDR2 is SNEGSKA in the germline V gene (reference sequence).

The genes are TRBV12-3 or TRBV12-4 and TRBJ2-7; TCRdb's D call, TRBD2, is unchecked because there is no DNA. The CDR3 is made up of 15 amino acids. CDR3 in amino acids: CASRRSREGPDEQYF.

The chain has TRBV2 and TRBJ1-4. The CDR3 is made up of 15 amino acids. CDR1 and CDR2 (germline): SNHLY, FYNNEI. CDR3 sequence: CASSLQGLADEKLFF.

The chain employs TRBV28 and TRBJ2-4. Per germline, CDR1 MDHEN and CDR2 SYDVKM. The CDR3 is 14 residues long. CDR3 amino acids: CASSRQPAKNIQYF.

The V and J genes are TRBV30 and TRBJ2-2. Germline V gives CDR1 GTSNPN, CDR2 SVGIG (reference sequence). CDR3 length: 15 residues. CDR3 protein: CAWSVEHTNTGELFF.

This chain joins TRBV20-1 and TRBJ2-1; TCRdb's D gene call, TRBD1, goes unchecked for lack of DNA. Looked up from germline, CDR1 is DFQATT and CDR2 is SNEGSKA (reference sequence). The CDR3 spans 15 residues. CDR3 region: CSASAREPVYNEQFF.

The rearrangement uses TRBV20-1 and TRBJ2-3; TCRdb lists TRBD2, though no DNA is available to test this call. The CDR3 extends over 13 amino acids. Germline values: CDR1 DFQATT, CDR2 SNEGSKA (reference sequence). The chain's CDR3 is CSAKGRRFDTQYF.

The chain recombines TRBV25-1 with TRBJ2-2; no DNA is available, so the TRBD2 call from TCRdb remains unchecked. This CDR3 is built from 14 residues. The germline gives CDR1 MGHDK, CDR2 SYGVNS. The CDR3 region is CASSTGLGTGELFF.

The CDR3: CASSLVRENTGELFF. The chain recombines TRBV28 with TRBJ2-2; the D gene TCRdb calls, TRBD2, cannot be checked with no DNA. This CDR3 spans 15 amino acids. CDR1 is MDHEN, CDR2 SYDVKM, per germline. Full variable domain (rest looked up from reference TRBV28 and TRBJ2-2): DVKVTQSSRYLVKRTGEKVFLECVQDMDHENMFWYRQDPGLGLRLIYFSYDVKMKEKGDIPEGYSVSREKKERFSLILESASTNQTSMYLCASSLVRENTGELFFGEGSRLTVL.